These 17 T cell receptor beta chains came from one sample sequenced in a study of blood T cell repertoires in COVID-19 (dated by TCRdb to between 2020 and 2021). Receptor amplification or capture employed the immunoSEQ multiplex PCR assay. The table comes from immuneACCESS by way of TCRdb, which keeps in-frame sequences with V and J called. Part of the clones is missing from these tables; in studies checked, under half for an unresolved V gene and the rest for unknown reasons. This sample comprises roughly 220,000 clones, around 80% of them detected only once. Jointly, the top ten make up 1.4% of the sample. Sequenced sample: peripheral blood. These receptors all come from a woman in her forties who had recovered from COVID-19.

The chain combines TRBV29-1 with TRBJ2-3, with TRBD2 identical over 7 bases. The CDR3 covers 15 residues. Germline V gene data show CDR1 as SQVTM and CDR2 as ANQGSEA. Trimming cost V 0 bases and J 2 bases; bases outside gene matches: 5. The CDR3 DNA is TGCAGCGTTGAAGAATCTAGCGGATACACAGATACGCAGTATTTT. This gives the protein CSVEESSGYTDTQYF.

The gene calls are TRBV28 and TRBJ2-7, with a possible D match to TRBD2 (5 bases). V was trimmed by 4 bases and J by 0 bases, leaving 16 bases between them. Germline V CDR1 and CDR2: MDHEN, SYDVKM. CDR3 length: 16 residues. As DNA, the CDR3 is TGTGCCAGCAGTTCCTCGGGTACGGGAATCTCCTACGAGCAGTACTTC. It codes for CASSSSGTGISYEQYF.

For this clone: Other DNA sequences in the same sample also yield this CDR3. V usage is TRBV18 and J usage is TRBJ1-1; D is perhaps TRBD1 (5 bases). Germline V CDR1 and CDR2: KGHSH, LQKENI. Trimming stripped 6 bases from V and 3 bases from J, with 11 bases between. This CDR3 is built from 13 residues. The CDR3: CASSGGGDTEAFF. The CDR3 coding sequence is TGTGCCAGCTCGGGTGGGGGGGACACTGAAGCTTTCTTT.

V usage is TRBV5-8 and J usage is TRBJ2-1; 9 nucleotides line up with TRBD2. V shed 4 bases and J 9 bases; nucleotides not matched to a gene: 5. Germline-derived CDR1 and CDR2 are SGHTS and YDEGEE. The CDR3 contains 13 residues. The CDR3 region has the DNA TGTGCCAGCAGCCACGGGACTAGCTCTGAGCAGTTCTTC. It translates to CASSHGTSSEQFF.

The gene calls are TRBV27 and TRBJ1-4, with 7 bases aligning to TRBD1. The J segment lost 7 bases and the V segment lost 2 bases, leaving 13 bases of the junction unmatched. CDR1 and CDR2 (germline): MNHEY, SMNVEV (reference sequence). The CDR3 spans 17 residues. CDR3: CASSLKVRQGRSEKLFF. CDR3 DNA sequence: TGTGCCAGCAGTTTAAAGGTCAGACAGGGTAGAAGTGAAAAACTGTTTTTT.

The V call is TRBV2, the J call TRBJ2-3; no clear D. Deletions cut 5 bases from V and 6 bases from J, with 12 bases between. Germline-derived CDR1 and CDR2 are SNHLY and FYNNEI. This CDR3 has 13 amino acids. This CDR3 reads CASSSTLMDTQYF. DNA of the CDR3: TGTGCCAGCAGTTCTACCCTAATGGATACGCAGTATTTT.

The V and J genes are TRBV5-4 and TRBJ2-1; the D gene is possibly TRBD2 (5 bases). This CDR3 spans 16 amino acids. V lost 0 bases and J lost 0, with 10 bases in between. Germline-derived CDR1 and CDR2 are SGHNT and YYREEE (reference sequence). In DNA, the CDR3 is TGTGCCAGCAGCTTGGGTGGAGGAGTCTCCTACAATGAGCAGTTCTTC. It translates to CASSLGGGVSYNEQFF.

This chain uses TRBV5-4 with TRBJ2-5, with D uncertain. CDR3 length: 13 residues. Germline assignment: CDR1 SGHNT and CDR2 YYREEE (reference sequence). Trimming stripped 1 base from V and 3 bases from J, with 7 bases between. CDR3 DNA sequence: TGTGCCAGCAGCTTGTACAGTGAAGAGACCCAGTACTTC. This translates into CASSLYSEETQYF.

The genes are TRBV27 and TRBJ1-4; 7 nucleotides line up with TRBD1. There are 15 residues in the CDR3. The J segment lost 3 bases and the V segment lost 5 bases, leaving 6 bases of the junction unmatched. Germline V lookup: CDR1 MNHEY, CDR2 SMNVEV (reference sequence). The CDR3 DNA is TGTGCCAGCAGTCCAGCAGGGACAGCTAATGAAAAACTGTTTTTT. This encodes CASSPAGTANEKLFF.

The chain carries TRBV7-2 and TRBJ2-1, with D tentatively TRBD1 (5 bases). The length of the CDR3 is 16 residues. Trimming took 6 bases from V and 5 from J, leaving 20 bases between them. From germline, CDR1 is SGHTA and CDR2 FQGNSA. The CDR3 DNA sequence: TGTGCCAGCAGACAGAAGACAGTCAAGAAGAACAATGAGCAGTTCTTC. It codes for CASRQKTVKKNNEQFF.

This chain connects TRBV27 to TRBJ2-7; D is possibly TRBD1 (6 bases). CDR1 is MNHEY, CDR2 SMNVEV, per germline (reference sequence). The V end was cut by 5 bases, the J end by 4 bases, with 24 bases between. This CDR3 is 17 amino acids long. In DNA form, the CDR3 reads TGTGCCAGCAGTCCGCAGGGGACGTATAACCAAAATTACGAGCAGTACTTC. Amino acid sequence: CASSPQGTYNQNYEQYF.

This clone has just a few counts. In DNA form, the CDR3 reads TGTGCCAGCAGCTTGATAGGGGGCAATTCACCCCTCCACTTT. As protein: CASSLIGGNSPLHF. The J gene is TRBJ1-6, the V gene TRBV7-3; TRBD1 matches at 7 bases. CDR1 SGHTA and CDR2 FQGTGA come from the germline V gene. V was clipped by 3 bases and J by 7 bases; unmatched bases: 3. The CDR3 is 14 amino acids.

This sequence joins TRBV7-2 and TRBJ1-1; D might be TRBD1 (5 bases). V gave up 1 base and J gave up 2 bases, with 17 bases separating them. There are 17 residues in the CDR3. In germline, CDR1 is SGHTA, CDR2 FQGNSA. The CDR3 protein is CASSLVVGLGANTEAFF. CDR3 sequence (DNA): TGTGCCAGCAGCTTAGTGGTTGGTCTAGGGGCAAACACTGAAGCTTTCTTT.

The chain has TRBV6-5 and TRBJ1-2; D is possibly TRBD1 (6 bases). CDR3 length equals 12 residues. Between the trimmed V and J ends, which lost 5 bases and 4 bases, there was a span of 8 bases. The V gene's germline CDR1 is MNHEY and CDR2 SVGAGI. This chain's CDR3 is CASSQQGYGYTF. DNA of the CDR3: TGTGCCAGCAGTCAACAGGGCTATGGCTACACCTTC.

The chain joins TRBV11-2 to TRBJ2-3; the match to TRBD1 covers 9 bases. Germline V lookup: CDR1 SGHAT, CDR2 FQNNGV. V shed 5 bases and J 0 bases; nucleotides not matched to a gene: 6. The CDR3 runs 16 residues. CDR3 in DNA: TGTGCCAGCAGCCCGACGACAGGGGGGAGCACAGATACGCAGTATTTT. It yields the protein CASSPTTGGSTDTQYF.

This clone was counted a single time. J is TRBJ1-2 and V is TRBV6-5; TRBD1 might be the D (5 bases). CDR1 is MNHEY and CDR2 is SVGAGI in the germline V gene. V lost 4 bases and J lost 6, with 15 bases in between. The CDR3 spans 14 residues. CDR3 coding DNA: TGTGCCAGCAGTTGGGGATTAGGAGGGGATGGCTACACCTTC. It yields the protein CASSWGLGGDGYTF.

Only a few counts were recorded for this clone. At one end the junction does not follow the germline gene, possibly because of a read error. The J gene is TRBJ1-2, the V gene TRBV3-1 (or the pseudogene TRBV3-2), with 8 nucleotides matching TRBD1. CDR3 length: 11 amino acids. CDR1 is LGHDT and CDR2 is YNNKEL in the germline V gene (reference sequence). CDR3 residues: CASSRQGWASF. The CDR3 DNA is TGTGCCAGCAGCCGACAGGGGTGGGCTTCCTTC.